A single sample gave rise to the 8 T cell receptor beta chains below, sequenced in a study of blood T cell repertoires in COVID-19. The method was immunoSEQ multiplex PCR; TCRdb's version includes in-frame clones alone and lacks a portion of them. The sample yields 150,000 to 200,000 clones, approximately 90% seen once. Source material: peripheral blood. The receptors come from a human donor in a cohort sampled during active COVID-19.

On this clone: The germline gene is not matched at one end of the junction; a read error may be the cause. This sequence joins TRBV19 and TRBJ1-6, with 10 nucleotides matching TRBD1. Germline lookup yields CDR1 LNHDA and CDR2 SQIVND (reference sequence). This CDR3 is built from 15 residues. CDR3 protein: CASSIGGQGSSPLHF. In DNA form, the CDR3 reads TGTGCCAGTAGCATAGGGGGACAGGGGAGTTCACCCCTCCACTTT. Complete variable domain (other parts from reference TRBV19 and TRBJ1-6): DGGITQSPKYLFRKEGQNVTLSCEQNLNHDAMYWYRQDPGQGLRLIYYSQIVNDFQKGDIAEGYSVSREKKESFPLTVTSAQKNPTAFYLCASSIGGQGSSPLHFGNGTRLTVT.

This chain connects TRBV9 to TRBJ2-7; maybe TRBD2 (6 bases). The ends were cut back, 4 bases at V and 2 bases at J, with 13 bases in the middle. Germline lookup yields CDR1 SGDLS and CDR2 YYNGEE. CDR3 size: 14 residues. The CDR3, as DNA: TGTGCCAGCAGCTCAAGACTAGAGACCTACGAGCAGTACTTC. Residues: CASSSRLETYEQYF. The whole variable domain, remainder taken from reference TRBV9 and TRBJ2-7, is DSGVTQTPKHLITATGQRVTLRCSPRSGDLSVYWYQQSLDQGLQFLIQYYNGEERAKGNILERFSAQQFPDLHSELNLSSLELGDSALYFCASSSRLETYEQYFGPGTRLTVT.

This clone was seen repeatedly, ten times or more. The genes are TRBV29-1 and TRBJ1-2, with 10 bases lining up with TRBD1. The CDR3 has 13 residues. CDR1 is SQVTM, CDR2 ANQGSEA, per germline. J was trimmed by 4 bases and V by 7 bases; bases with no gene match: 6. The CDR3 region has the DNA TGCAGCGATAGACAGGGGGCTAGCTATGGCTACACCTTC. Translated: CSDRQGASYGYTF.

CDR3 DNA: TGTGCCAGCAGCGTGACTAGCGGGTCAGATACGCAGTATTTT. The encoded protein is CASSVTSGSDTQYF. The chain has TRBV7-2 and TRBJ2-3, with 10 bases aligning to TRBD2. There are 14 residues in the CDR3. The trim removed 5 bases at V and 4 bases at J, leaving 3 bases unmatched. Germline V lookup: CDR1 SGHTA, CDR2 FQGNSA.

The gene calls are TRBV9 and TRBJ1-1; TRBD1 is a possible D gene (5 bases). The V gene lost 2 bases and the J gene lost 0 bases, with 8 bases spanning the gap. The CDR3 length is 14 residues. CDR1 is SGDLS, CDR2 YYNGEE, per germline. Written as DNA, the CDR3 is TGTGCCAGCAGCGTTTCAGGGCTGAACACTGAAGCTTTCTTT. This sequence encodes CASSVSGLNTEAFF.

The chain carries TRBV10-3 and TRBJ2-7; TRBD1 aligns across 9 bases. This CDR3 is built from 15 residues. Trimming at V came to 6 bases and at J to 3 bases, leaving 9 bases not matched to a gene. Germline V lookup: CDR1 ENHRY, CDR2 SYGVKD. The CDR3 is CAIRNHRGQVYEQYF. The CDR3 DNA sequence: TGTGCCATCAGAAACCACAGGGGGCAGGTCTACGAGCAGTACTTC.

This clone was found a few times. This sequence joins TRBV30 and TRBJ2-1, with 10 bases lining up with TRBD2. V lost 2 bases and J lost 7; bases outside the gene matches: 5. The CDR3 consists of 14 residues. Looked up from germline, CDR1 is GTSNPN and CDR2 is SVGIG (reference sequence). In DNA form, the CDR3 reads TGTGCCTGGAGTAAGCGGGGGGGCCGGAATGAGCAGTTCTTC. Protein sequence: CAWSKRGGRNEQFF.

This sequence joins TRBV7-8 and TRBJ2-5; possibly TRBD1 for D (5 bases). V was shortened by 1 base and J by 4 bases, with 10 bases between the two germline ends. This CDR3 contains 14 residues. The germline V gene has CDR1 SGHVS and CDR2 FQNEAQ. The CDR3 loop reads CASSLVQGGETQYF. CDR3 nucleotides: TGTGCCAGCAGCTTAGTGCAGGGTGGAGAGACCCAGTACTTC. Using reference TRBV7-8 and TRBJ2-5 for the parts outside the CDR3, the full variable domain is GAGVSQSPRYKVAKRGQDVALRCDPISGHVSLFWYQQALGQGPEFLTYFQNEAQLDKSGLPSDRFFAERPEGSVSTLKIQRTQQEDSAVYLCASSLVQGGETQYFGPGTRLLVL.